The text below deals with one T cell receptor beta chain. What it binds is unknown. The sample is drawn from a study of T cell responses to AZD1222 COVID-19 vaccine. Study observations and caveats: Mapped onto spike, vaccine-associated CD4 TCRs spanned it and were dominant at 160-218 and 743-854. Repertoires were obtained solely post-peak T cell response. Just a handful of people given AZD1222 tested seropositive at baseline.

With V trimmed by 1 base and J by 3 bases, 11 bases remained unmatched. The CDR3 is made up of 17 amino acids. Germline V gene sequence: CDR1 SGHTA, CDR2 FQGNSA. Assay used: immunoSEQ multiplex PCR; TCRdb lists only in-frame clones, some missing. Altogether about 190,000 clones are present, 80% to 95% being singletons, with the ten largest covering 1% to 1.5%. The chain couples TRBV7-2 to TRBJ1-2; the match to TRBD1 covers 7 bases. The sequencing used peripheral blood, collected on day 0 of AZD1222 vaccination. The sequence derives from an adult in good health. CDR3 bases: TGTGCCAGCAGCTTAGTGGATGGAGGGGGCGCGGACTATGGCTACACCTTC. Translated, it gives CASSLVDGGGADYGYTF. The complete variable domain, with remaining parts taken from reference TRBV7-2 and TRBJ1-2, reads GAGVSQSPSNKVTEKGKDVELRCDPISGHTALYWYRQSLGQGLEFLIYFQGNSAPDKSGLPSDRFSAERTGGSVSTLTIQRTQQEDSAVYLCASSLVDGGGADYGYTFGSGTRLTVV.